These 7 T cell receptor beta chains were sequenced from one sample in a study of cytomegalovirus exposure and HLA in healthy donors. Generated by immunoSEQ multiplex PCR, the TCRdb table keeps only in-frame clones and is missing some. The data contain 150,000 to 200,000 clones, roughly 80% of them singletons. Input material: PBMCs. These receptors originate from a man in his thirties or forties in good health and CMV-seropositive.

The gene calls are TRBV19 and TRBJ2-2, with TRBD2 identical over 9 bases. V shed 8 bases, J shed 7 bases, and the junction held 11 bases outside the gene matches. There are 15 residues in the CDR3. From germline, CDR1 is LNHDA and CDR2 SQIVND (reference sequence). CDR3 loop: CASGPRLAEFGELFF. Written as DNA, the CDR3 is TGTGCCAGTGGCCCGAGACTAGCGGAGTTCGGGGAGCTGTTTTTT.

This chain links TRBV7-8 with TRBJ1-1, with unresolved D. The CDR3 runs to 14 residues. V was shortened by 5 bases and J by 10 bases, with 20 bases between the two germline ends. CDR1 is SGHVS, CDR2 FQNEAQ, per germline. This CDR3 is CASSLPGRGEGAFF. Here the CDR3 DNA reads TGTGCCAGCAGCCTTCCCGGACGGGGTGAGGGAGCTTTCTTT.

This chain links TRBV9 with TRBJ2-7; no definite D call. Trimming removed 0 bases at V and 0 bases at J, with 7 bases between. Germline lookup yields CDR1 SGDLS and CDR2 YYNGEE. The CDR3 is 14 amino acids. This chain's CDR3 is CASSVELSSYEQYF. The DNA for the CDR3 is TGTGCCAGCAGCGTAGAGCTGAGCTCCTACGAGCAGTACTTC. Full variable domain (remainder filled in from reference TRBV9 and TRBJ2-7): DSGVTQTPKHLITATGQRVTLRCSPRSGDLSVYWYQQSLDQGLQFLIQYYNGEERAKGNILERFSAQQFPDLHSELNLSSLELGDSALYFCASSVELSSYEQYFGPGTRLTVT.

This clone appeared once. J is TRBJ2-2 and V is TRBV9; D gene uncertain. The CDR3 loop spans 16 amino acids. V lost 4 bases, J lost 1 base, and 14 bases lay in between. The germline gives CDR1 SGDLS, CDR2 YYNGEE. The CDR3 here is CASSSPGSKNTGELFF. CDR3 DNA sequence: TGTGCCAGCAGCTCACCCGGGTCGAAGAACACCGGGGAGCTGTTTTTT.

V gene TRBV5-8 combines with J gene TRBJ2-2; 11 positions agree with TRBD1. Germline CDR1 and CDR2: SGHTS and YDEGEE. Trimming removed 4 bases from V and 8 bases from J; junction bases left unmatched: 10. CDR3 length: 16 residues. The CDR3 is CASSPGTGGSYGELFF. In nucleotides, the CDR3 is TGTGCCAGCAGCCCCGGGACAGGGGGTTCCTATGGGGAGCTGTTTTTT.

The J gene is TRBJ1-1, the V gene TRBV18, with 9 bases identical to TRBD1. CDR3 size: 16 residues. The V segment lost 3 bases and the J segment 3 bases; nucleotides outside the gene matches: 8. Per the germline V gene, CDR1 is KGHSH and CDR2 is LQKENI. Here the CDR3 DNA reads TGTGCCAGCTCACCTGGACAGGGGAGTCGGGACACTGAAGCTTTCTTT. Its protein product is CASSPGQGSRDTEAFF.

The chain recombines TRBV29-1 with TRBJ2-7; 7 bases align to TRBD1. The germline CDR1 and CDR2 sequences are SQVTM and ANQGSEA. J lost 5 bases, V lost 5 bases, and 3 bases had no gene match. CDR3 size: 11 residues. CDR3 nucleotide sequence: TGCAGCGTTCCCGGACAGGACGAGCAGTACTTC. This translates into CSVPGQDEQYF.